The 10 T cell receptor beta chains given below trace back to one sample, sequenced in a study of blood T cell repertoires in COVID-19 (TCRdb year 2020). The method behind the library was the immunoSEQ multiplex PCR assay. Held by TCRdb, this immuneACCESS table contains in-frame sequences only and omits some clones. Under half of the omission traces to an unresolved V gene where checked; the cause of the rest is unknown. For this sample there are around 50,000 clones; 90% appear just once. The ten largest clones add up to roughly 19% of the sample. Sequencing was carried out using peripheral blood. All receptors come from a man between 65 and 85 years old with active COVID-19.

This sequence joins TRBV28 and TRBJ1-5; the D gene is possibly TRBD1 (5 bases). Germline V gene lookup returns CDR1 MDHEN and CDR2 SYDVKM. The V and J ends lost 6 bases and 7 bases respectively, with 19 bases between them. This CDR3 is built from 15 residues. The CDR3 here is CASSPWGVSSQPQHF. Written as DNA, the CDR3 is TGTGCCAGCAGCCCGTGGGGGGTAAGCAGCCAGCCCCAGCATTTT. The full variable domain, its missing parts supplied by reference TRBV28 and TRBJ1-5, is DVKVTQSSRYLVKRTGEKVFLECVQDMDHENMFWYRQDPGLGLRLIYFSYDVKMKEKGDIPEGYSVSREKKERFSLILESASTNQTSMYLCASSPWGVSSQPQHFGDGTRLSIL.

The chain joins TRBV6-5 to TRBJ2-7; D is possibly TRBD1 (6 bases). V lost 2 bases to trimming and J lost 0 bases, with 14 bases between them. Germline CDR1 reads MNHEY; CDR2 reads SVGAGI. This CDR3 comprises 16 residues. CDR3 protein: CASSYQTGPGSYEQYF. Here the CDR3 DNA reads TGTGCCAGCAGTTACCAGACAGGCCCAGGCTCCTACGAGCAGTACTTC.

CDR3 DNA: TGTGCCAGCAGCTCGGGACAAATGAATAAGCAGTTCTTC. It yields the protein CASSSGQMNKQFF. This chain connects TRBV7-2 to TRBJ2-1, with D possibly matching TRBD1 (6 bases). The V end lost 4 bases, the J end lost 11 bases, and 15 bases lay between the germline ends. This CDR3 comprises 13 residues. In germline, CDR1 is SGHTA, CDR2 FQGNSA.

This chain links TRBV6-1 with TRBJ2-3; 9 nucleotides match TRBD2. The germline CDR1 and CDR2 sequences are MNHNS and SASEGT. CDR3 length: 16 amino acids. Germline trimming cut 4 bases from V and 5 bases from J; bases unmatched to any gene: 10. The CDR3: CASSAGLSREGDTQYF. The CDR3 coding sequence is TGTGCCAGCAGTGCCGGACTATCGCGGGAGGGAGATACGCAGTATTTT.

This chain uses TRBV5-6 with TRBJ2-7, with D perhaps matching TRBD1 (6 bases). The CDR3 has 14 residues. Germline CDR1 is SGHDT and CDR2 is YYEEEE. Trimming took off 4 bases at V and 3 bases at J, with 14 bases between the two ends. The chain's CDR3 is CASSHPRTDYEQYF. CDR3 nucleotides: TGTGCCAGCAGCCACCCAAGGACAGACTACGAGCAGTACTTC.

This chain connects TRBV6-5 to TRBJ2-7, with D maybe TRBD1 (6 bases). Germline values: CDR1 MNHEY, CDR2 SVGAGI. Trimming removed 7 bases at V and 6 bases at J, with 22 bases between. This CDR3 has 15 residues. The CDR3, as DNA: TGTGCCAGCACCCGAGACGTGGGGGCCCAGGGCGAGCAGTACTTC. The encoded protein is CASTRDVGAQGEQYF.

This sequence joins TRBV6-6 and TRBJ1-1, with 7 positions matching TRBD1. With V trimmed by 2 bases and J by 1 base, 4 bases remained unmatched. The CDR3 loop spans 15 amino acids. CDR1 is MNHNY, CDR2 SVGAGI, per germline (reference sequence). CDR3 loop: CASSYGQVGNTEAFF. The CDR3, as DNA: TGTGCCAGCAGTTACGGACAGGTCGGGAACACTGAAGCTTTCTTT.

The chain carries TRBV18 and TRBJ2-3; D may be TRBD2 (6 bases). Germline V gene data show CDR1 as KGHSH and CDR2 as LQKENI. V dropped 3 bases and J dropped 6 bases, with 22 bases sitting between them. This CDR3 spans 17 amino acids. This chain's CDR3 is CASSPMTMQRVGDTQYF. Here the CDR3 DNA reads TGTGCCAGCTCACCGATGACTATGCAGCGGGTAGGGGATACGCAGTATTTT.

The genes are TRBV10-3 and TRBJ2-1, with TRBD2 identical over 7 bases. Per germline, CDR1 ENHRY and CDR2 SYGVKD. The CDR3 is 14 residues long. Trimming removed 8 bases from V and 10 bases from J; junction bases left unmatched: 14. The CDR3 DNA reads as TGTGCCATCTCGGCTAGCGGCGCCTTGTCGGAGCAGTTCTTC. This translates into CAISASGALSEQFF.

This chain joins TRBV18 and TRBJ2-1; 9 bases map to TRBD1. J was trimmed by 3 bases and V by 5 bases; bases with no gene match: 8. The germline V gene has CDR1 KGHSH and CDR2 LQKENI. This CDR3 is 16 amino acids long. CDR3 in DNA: TGTGCCAGCTCAACCCGACAGGGGGAATACTACAATGAGCAGTTCTTC. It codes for CASSTRQGEYYNEQFF.